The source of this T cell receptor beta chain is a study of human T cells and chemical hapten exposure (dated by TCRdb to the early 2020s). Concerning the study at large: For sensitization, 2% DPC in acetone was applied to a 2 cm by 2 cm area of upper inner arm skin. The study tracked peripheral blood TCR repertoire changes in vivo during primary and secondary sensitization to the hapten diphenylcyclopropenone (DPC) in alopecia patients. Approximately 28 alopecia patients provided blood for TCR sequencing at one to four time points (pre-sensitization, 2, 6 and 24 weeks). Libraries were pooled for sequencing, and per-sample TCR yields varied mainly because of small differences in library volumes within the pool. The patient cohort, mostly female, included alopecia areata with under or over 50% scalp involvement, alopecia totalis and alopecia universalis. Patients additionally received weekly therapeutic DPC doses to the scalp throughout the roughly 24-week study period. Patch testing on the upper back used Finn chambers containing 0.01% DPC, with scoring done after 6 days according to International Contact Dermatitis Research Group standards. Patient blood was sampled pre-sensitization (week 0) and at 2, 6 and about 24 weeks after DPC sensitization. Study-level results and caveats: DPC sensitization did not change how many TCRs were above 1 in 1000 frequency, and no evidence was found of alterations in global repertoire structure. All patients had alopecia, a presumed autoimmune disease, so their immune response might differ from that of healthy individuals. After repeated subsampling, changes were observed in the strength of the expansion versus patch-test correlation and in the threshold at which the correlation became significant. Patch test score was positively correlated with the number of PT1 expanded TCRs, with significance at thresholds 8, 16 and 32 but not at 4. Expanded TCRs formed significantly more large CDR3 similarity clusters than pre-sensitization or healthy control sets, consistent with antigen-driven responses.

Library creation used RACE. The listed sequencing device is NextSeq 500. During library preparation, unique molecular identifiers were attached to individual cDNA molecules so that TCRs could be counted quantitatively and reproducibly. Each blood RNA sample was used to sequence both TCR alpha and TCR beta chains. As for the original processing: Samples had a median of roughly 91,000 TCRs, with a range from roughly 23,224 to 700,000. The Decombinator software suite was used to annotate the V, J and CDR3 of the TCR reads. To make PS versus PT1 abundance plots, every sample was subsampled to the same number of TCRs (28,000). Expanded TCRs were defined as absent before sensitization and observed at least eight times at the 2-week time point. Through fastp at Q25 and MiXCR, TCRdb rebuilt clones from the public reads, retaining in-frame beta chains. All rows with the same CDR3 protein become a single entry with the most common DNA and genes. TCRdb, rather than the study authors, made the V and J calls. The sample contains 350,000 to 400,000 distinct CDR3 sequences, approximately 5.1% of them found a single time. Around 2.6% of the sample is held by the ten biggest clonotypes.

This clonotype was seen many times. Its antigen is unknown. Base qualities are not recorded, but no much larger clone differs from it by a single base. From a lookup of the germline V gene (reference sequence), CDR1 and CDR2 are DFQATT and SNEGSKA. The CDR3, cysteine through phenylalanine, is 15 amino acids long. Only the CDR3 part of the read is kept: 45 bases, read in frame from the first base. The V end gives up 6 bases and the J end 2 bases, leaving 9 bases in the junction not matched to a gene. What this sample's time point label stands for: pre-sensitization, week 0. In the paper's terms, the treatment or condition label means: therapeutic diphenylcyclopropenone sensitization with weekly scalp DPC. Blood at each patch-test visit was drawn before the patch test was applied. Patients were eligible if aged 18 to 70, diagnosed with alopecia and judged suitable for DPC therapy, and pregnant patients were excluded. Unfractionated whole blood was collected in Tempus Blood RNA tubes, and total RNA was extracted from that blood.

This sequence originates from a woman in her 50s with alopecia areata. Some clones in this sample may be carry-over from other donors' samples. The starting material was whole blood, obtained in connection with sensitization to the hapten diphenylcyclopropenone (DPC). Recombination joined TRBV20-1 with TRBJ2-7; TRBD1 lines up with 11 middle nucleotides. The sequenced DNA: TGCAGTGCCCATATAAGGGGACAGGGGGCCTACGAGCAGTACTTC. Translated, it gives CSAHIRGQGAYEQYF.